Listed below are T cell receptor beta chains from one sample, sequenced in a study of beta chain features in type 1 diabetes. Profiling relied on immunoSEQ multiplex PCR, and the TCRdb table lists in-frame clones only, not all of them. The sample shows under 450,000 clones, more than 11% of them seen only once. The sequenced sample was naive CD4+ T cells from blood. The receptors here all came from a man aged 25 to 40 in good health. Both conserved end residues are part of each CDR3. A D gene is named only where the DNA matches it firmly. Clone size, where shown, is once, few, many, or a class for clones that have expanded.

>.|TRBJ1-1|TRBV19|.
TGTGCCAGTAGTATTAACCAGATTGAAGCTTTCTTT
CASSINQIEAFF
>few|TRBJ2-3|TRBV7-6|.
TGTGCCAGCAGCTTACTGGCGCGGGGTGCAGATACGCAGTATTTT
CASSLLARGADTQYF
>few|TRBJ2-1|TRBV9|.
TGTGCCAGCAGCGTAGCGGTTCAGGGAACTTGGAATGAGCAGTTCTTC
CASSVAVQGTWNEQFF
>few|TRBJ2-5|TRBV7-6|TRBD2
TGTGCCAGCAGCTTCCTAGCGGGGAGGCAAGAGACCCAGTACTTC
CASSFLAGRQETQYF
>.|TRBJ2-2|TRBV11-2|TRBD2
TGTGCCAGCAGCCTAGGGACTAGCGGAACAACCGGGGAGCTGTTTTTT
CASSLGTSGTTGELFF
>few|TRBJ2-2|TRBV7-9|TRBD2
TGTGCCAGCAGCTTAGCGCTAGCGGATAACACCGGGGAGCTGTTTTTT
CASSLALADNTGELFF
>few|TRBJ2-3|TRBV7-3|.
TGTGCCAGCAGCTCCAGTCCAGATACGCAGTATTTT
CASSSSPDTQYF
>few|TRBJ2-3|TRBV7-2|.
TGTGCCAGCAGCTTGGCAGACACAGATACGCAGTATTTT
CASSLADTDTQYF
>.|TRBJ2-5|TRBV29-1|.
TGCAGCGGTGAAGGGCGACAGAACCAAGAGACCCAGTACTTC
CSGEGRQNQETQYF
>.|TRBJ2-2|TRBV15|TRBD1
TGTGCCACCAGCAGCAGACAGGGAACCGGGGAGCTGTTTTTT
CATSSRQGTGELFF
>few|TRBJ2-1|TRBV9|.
TGTGCCAGCAGCGTGTTACAGACTGGATTCAATGAGCAGTTCTTC
CASSVLQTGFNEQFF
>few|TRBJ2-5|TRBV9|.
TGTGCCAGCAGCGTAGCAGGGGCCCAAGAGACCCAGTACTTC
CASSVAGAQETQYF
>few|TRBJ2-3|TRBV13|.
TGTGCCAGCAGCTTAGGCCGTTGGGATACGCAGTATTTT
CASSLGRWDTQYF
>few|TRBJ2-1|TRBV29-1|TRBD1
TGCAGCGTTTCAGGGGGCGGATACAATGAGCAGTTCTTC
CSVSGGGYNEQFF
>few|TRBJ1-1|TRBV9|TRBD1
TGTGCCAGCAGCGGTGACAGGGGGAACACTGAAGCTTTCTTT
CASSGDRGNTEAFF
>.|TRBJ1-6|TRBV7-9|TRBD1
TGTGCCAGCAGCTCCCAGGACAGGGGCTCCTATAATTCACCCCTCCACTTT
CASSSQDRGSYNSPLHF
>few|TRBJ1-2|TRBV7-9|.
TGTGCCAGCAGTACGCGGGGCAGCCCGGGATACACCTTC
CASSTRGSPGYTF
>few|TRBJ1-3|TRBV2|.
TGTGCCAGCAGACCTACAGGCACCTCTGGAAACACCATATATTTT
CASRPTGTSGNTIYF
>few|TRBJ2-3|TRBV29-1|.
TGCAGCGTTGAGGCTTTTGGGCTCAAAGAGGGCACAGATACGCAGTATTTT
CSVEAFGLKEGTDTQYF
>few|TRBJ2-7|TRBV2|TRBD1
TGTGCCAGCAGGTGGGACAGGGCCTCGAAATACGAGCAGTACTTC
CASRWDRASKYEQYF
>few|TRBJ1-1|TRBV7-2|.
TGTGCCAGCAGCTTAGATGGTGGGTATACTGAAGCTTTCTTT
CASSLDGGYTEAFF
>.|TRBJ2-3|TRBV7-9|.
TGTGCCAGCAGCAGACGAGAGGGGTCAGCCACAGATACGCAGTATTTT
CASSRREGSATDTQYF
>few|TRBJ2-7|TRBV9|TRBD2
TGTGCCAGCAGCACCCGGGGGGGCCGAGCCGAGCAGTACTTC
CASSTRGGRAEQYF
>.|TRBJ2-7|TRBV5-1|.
TGCGCCAGCAGCTATGCTGACACAGGGTTCATTTACGAGCAGTACTTC
CASSYADTGFIYEQYF
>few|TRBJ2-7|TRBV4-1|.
TGCGCCAGCAGCCAAGGGGTCAGGGTGCCCTACGAGCAGTACTTC
CASSQGVRVPYEQYF
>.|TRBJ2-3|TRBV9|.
TGTGCCAGCAGCGGTCATGGGGGATCTAGCACAGATACGCAGTATTTT
CASSGHGGSSTDTQYF
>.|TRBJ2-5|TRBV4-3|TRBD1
TGCGCCAGCAGCAACCGGGACAGGGGAAACGAGGCAGAGACCCAGTACTTC
CASSNRDRGNEAETQYF
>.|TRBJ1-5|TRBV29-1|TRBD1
TGCAGCGTTACCGAGAGGGGGCCCGATCAGCCCCAGCATTTT
CSVTERGPDQPQHF
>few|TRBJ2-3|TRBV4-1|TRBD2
TGCGCCAGCAGCAGACTAGCGGGGACCTCCCGGGGCACAGATACGCAGTATTTT
CASSRLAGTSRGTDTQYF
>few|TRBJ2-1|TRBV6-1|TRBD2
TGTGCCAGCAGTGAAGGTCTAGCGGTTTACAATGAGCAGTTCTTC
CASSEGLAVYNEQFF
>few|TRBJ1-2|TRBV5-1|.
TGCGCCAGCAGCCCCGCGCAGGCTAACTATGGCTACACCTTC
CASSPAQANYGYTF
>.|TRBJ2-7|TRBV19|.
TGTGCCAGTAGTATTATGGGCGGGGGCAGCTCCTACGAGCAGTACTTC
CASSIMGGGSSYEQYF
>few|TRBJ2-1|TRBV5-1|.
TGCGCCAGCAGCTTGGCACTCTCCTACAATGAGCAGTTCTTC
CASSLALSYNEQFF
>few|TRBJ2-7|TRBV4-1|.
TGCGCCAGCAGCCAAGTCGAAGGGGCCCACGAGCAGTACTTC
CASSQVEGAHEQYF
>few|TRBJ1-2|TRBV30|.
TGTGCCTGGAGTGTAATGGCGGGACGCTACACCTTC
CAWSVMAGRYTF
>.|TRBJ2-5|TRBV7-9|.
TGTGCCAGCAGCTTTGGCAGGGCCTACCAAGAGACCCAGTACTTC
CASSFGRAYQETQYF